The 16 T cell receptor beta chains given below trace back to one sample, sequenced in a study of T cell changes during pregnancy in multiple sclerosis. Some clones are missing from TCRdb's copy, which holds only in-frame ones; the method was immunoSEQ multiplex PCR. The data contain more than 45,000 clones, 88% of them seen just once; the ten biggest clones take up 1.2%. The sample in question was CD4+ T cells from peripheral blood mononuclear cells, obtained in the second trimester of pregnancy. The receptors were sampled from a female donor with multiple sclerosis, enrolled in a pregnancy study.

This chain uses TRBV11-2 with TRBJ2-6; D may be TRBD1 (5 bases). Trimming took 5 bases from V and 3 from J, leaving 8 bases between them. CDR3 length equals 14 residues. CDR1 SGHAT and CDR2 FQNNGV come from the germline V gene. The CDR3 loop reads CASSPQGGANVLTF. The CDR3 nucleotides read TGTGCCAGCAGCCCCCAGGGTGGGGCCAACGTCCTGACTTTC.

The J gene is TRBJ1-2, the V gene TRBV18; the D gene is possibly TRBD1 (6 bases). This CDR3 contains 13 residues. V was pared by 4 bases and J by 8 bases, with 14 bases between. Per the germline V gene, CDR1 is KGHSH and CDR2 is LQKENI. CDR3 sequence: CASSRIGGSGYTF. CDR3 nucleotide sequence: TGTGCCAGCTCACGGATAGGGGGTAGCGGCTACACCTTC.

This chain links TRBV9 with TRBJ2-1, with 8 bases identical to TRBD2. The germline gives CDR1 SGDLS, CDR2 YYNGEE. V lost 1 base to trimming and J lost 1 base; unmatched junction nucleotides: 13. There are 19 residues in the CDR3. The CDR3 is CASSVRHPIAGRSYNEQFF. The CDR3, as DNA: TGTGCCAGCAGCGTACGGCACCCGATAGCGGGACGGTCCTACAATGAGCAGTTCTTC.

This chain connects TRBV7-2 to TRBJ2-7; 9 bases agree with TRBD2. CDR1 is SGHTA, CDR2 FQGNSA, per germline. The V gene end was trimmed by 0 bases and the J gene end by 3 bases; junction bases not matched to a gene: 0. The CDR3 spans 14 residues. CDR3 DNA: TGTGCCAGCAGCTTAGCTAGCGGGAGCTACGAGCAGTACTTC. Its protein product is CASSLASGSYEQYF.

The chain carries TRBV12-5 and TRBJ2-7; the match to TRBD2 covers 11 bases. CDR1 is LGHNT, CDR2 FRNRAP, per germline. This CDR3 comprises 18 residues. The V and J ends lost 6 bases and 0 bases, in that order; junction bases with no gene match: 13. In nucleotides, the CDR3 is TGTGCTAGTGGCCTACCCCGGACTAGCGGGCCCAGCTCCTACGAGCAGTACTTC. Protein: CASGLPRTSGPSSYEQYF.

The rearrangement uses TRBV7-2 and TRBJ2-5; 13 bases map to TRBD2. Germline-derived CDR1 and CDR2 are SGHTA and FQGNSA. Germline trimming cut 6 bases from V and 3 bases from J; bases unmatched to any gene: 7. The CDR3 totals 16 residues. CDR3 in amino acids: CASRRTSGSKKETQYF. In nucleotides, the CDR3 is TGTGCCAGCAGGCGGACTAGCGGGAGTAAAAAAGAGACCCAGTACTTC.

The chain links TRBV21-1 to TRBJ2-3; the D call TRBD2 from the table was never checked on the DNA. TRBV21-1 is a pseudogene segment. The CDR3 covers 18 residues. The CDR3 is CASSPNSGRLYSTDTQYF. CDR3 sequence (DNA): TGTGCCAGCAGTCCTAATAGCGGGAGGTTGTATAGCACAGATACGCAGTATTTT.

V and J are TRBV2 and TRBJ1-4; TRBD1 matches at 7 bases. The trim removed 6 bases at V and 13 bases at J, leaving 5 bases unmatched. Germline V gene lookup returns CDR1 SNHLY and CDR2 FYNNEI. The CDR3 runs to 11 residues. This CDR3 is CASRGTEGLFF. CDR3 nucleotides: TGTGCCAGCAGGGGGACAGAGGGACTGTTTTTT.

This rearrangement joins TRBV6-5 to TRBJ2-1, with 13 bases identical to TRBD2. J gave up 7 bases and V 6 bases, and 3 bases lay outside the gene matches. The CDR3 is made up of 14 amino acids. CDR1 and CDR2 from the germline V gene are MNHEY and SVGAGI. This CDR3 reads CASRPGLAGNEQFF. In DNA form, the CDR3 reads TGTGCCAGCAGGCCGGGACTAGCGGGGAATGAGCAGTTCTTC.

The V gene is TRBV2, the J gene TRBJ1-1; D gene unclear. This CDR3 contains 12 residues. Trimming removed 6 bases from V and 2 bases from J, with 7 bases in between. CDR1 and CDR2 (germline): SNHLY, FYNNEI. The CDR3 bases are TGTGCCAGCAGATACACCAACACTGAAGCTTTCTTT. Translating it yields CASRYTNTEAFF.

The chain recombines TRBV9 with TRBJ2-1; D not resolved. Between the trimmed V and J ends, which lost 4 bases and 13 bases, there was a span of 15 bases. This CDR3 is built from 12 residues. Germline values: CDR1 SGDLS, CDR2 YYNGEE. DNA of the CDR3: TGTGCCAGCAGCCCTACCCTAGGCCTTCAGTTCTTC. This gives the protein CASSPTLGLQFF.

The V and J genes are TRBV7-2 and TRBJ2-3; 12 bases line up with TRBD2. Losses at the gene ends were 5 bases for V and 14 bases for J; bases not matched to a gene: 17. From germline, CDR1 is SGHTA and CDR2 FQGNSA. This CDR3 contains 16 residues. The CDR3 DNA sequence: TGTGCCAGCAGCGTGGACGATGGGCTAGCGGGAGGGCGAAGGTATTTT. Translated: CASSVDDGLAGGRRYF.

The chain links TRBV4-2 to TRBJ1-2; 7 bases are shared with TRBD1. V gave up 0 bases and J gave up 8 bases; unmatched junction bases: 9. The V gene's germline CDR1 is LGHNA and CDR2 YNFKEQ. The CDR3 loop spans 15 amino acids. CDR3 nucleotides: TGTGCCAGCAGCCAAGATCTTACAGGGGTTGGGGGCTACACCTTC. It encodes CASSQDLTGVGGYTF.

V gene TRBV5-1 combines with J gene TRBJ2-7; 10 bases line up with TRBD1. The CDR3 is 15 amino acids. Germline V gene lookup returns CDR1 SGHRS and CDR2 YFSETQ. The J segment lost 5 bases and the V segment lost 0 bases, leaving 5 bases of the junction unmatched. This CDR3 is CASSLADRGPHEQYF. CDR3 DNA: TGCGCCAGCAGCTTGGCCGACAGGGGGCCCCACGAGCAGTACTTC. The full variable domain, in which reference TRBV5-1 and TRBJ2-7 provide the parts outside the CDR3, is KAGVTQTPRYLIKTRGQQVTLSCSPISGHRSVSWYQQTPGQGLQFLFEYFSETQRNKGNFPGRFSGRQFSNSRSEMNVSTLELGDSALYLCASSLADRGPHEQYFGPGTRLTVT.

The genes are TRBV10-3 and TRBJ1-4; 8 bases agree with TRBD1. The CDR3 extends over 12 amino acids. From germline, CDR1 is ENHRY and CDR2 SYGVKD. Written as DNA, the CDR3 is TGTGCAGCAGGGGGCTTGGATGAAAAACTGTTTTTT. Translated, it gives CAAGGLDEKLFF.

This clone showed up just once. The CDR3 DNA reads as TGCGCCAGCAGCCTTCGGGACACTCGCGGCTACACCTTC. It encodes CASSLRDTRGYTF. The chain employs TRBV4-1 and TRBJ1-2; maybe TRBD1 (6 bases). Germline assignment: CDR1 MGHRA and CDR2 YSYEKL. The CDR3 spans 13 residues. V was pared by 4 bases and J by 8 bases, with 14 bases between.